The clone carrying this T cell receptor (beta chain) was observed once. Measured with immunoSEQ multiplex PCR; TCRdb has only the in-frame clones, and not every one. The sample includes over 100,000 clones, approximately 90% of them seen just once. The entry originates in a study of blood T cell repertoires in COVID-19. This TCR derives from a human donor in a cohort sampled during active COVID-19. The sample comprised peripheral blood.

CDR3 amino acids: CASSVAGLSSYNEQFF. CDR3 nucleotide sequence: TGTGCCAGCAGCGTAGCGGGACTCAGCTCCTACAATGAGCAGTTCTTC. The V and J genes are TRBV9 and TRBJ2-1; D perhaps matches TRBD2 (6 bases). V lost 0 bases, J lost 0 bases, and 10 bases lay in between. The CDR3 extends over 16 amino acids. CDR1 and CDR2 from the germline V gene are SGDLS and YYNGEE.